This T cell receptor (beta chain) comes out of a study of T cell changes during pregnancy in multiple sclerosis. This clone has just a few counts. Only in-frame clones appear in the TCRdb table, and some are missing; sequencing was by immunoSEQ multiplex PCR. Of 35,000 to 40,000 clones in the sample, about 92% were seen once. Per the germline V gene, CDR1 is SNHLY and CDR2 is FYNNEI. The CDR3 sequence is 14 residues long. V lost 3 bases and J lost 5, with 11 bases in between. This specimen consisted of CD4+ T cells from peripheral blood mononuclear cells, obtained in the third trimester of pregnancy. The chain joins TRBV2 to TRBJ1-5, with a weak D call TRBD1 (5 bases). The sequence was obtained from a female donor with multiple sclerosis, enrolled in a pregnancy study. The CDR3 region is CASSDFDRDQPQHF. For the CDR3, the DNA is TGTGCCAGCAGTGACTTTGACAGAGATCAGCCCCAGCATTTT.